The 2 T cell receptor beta chains listed next were all sequenced from one sample in a study of CD8+CD57+ T cells in acquired aplastic anemia. CDR3 and TCR beta VDJ profiling relied on a genomic DNA template. TCRdb processed the reads anew with MiXCR; each CDR3 protein has one entry. The sample lists roughly 180,000 distinct CDR3 sequences; around 45% were seen once. What was sequenced was sorted CD4+, CD8+, or CD8+CD57+ T cells (not recorded which) from PBMCs. The source is a human donor in good health.

The V gene is TRBV20-1, the J gene TRBJ2-1; D tentatively reads TRBD1 or TRBD2 (5 bases each). The V gene's germline CDR1 is DFQATT and CDR2 SNEGSKA (reference sequence). Trimming cost V 7 bases and J 9 bases, with 16 bases left between them. The CDR3 contains 12 residues. This CDR3 reads CSEDPGATEQFF. Here the CDR3 DNA reads TGCAGTGAGGATCCCGGGGCCACTGAGCAGTTCTTC.

In the case of this clonotype: This clone may be a read error of a much larger clone one base away. V gene TRBV9 combines with J gene TRBJ2-5, with 8 bases fitting TRBD2. CDR1 is SGDLS, CDR2 YYNGEE, per germline. CDR3 length equals 15 residues. Unmatched junction bases numbered 9, after V lost 3 bases and J lost 5 bases. CDR3 residues: CASSASGTRGETQYF. The CDR3 bases are TGTGCCAGCAGCGCTTCCGGGACTAGAGGGGAGACCCAGTACTTC.